These 10 T cell receptor beta chains were sequenced from one sample in a study of shared clonotypes between healthy human individuals. The assay was immunoSEQ multiplex PCR, and TCRdb's table has in-frame clones only and misses some. This table holds some 480,000 clones, approximately 79% found once. The material sequenced was PBMCs. Receptor source: a woman in her thirties or forties in good health. Some clones in this sample may be carry-over from other donors' samples.

This clone was counted only a few times. The rearrangement joins TRBV4-3 to TRBJ2-6; D unresolved. Trimming cost V 0 bases and J 0 bases, with 9 bases left between them. Looked up from germline, CDR1 is LGHNA and CDR2 is YSLEER. The CDR3 runs to 17 residues. Written as DNA, the CDR3 is TGCGCCAGCAGCCAAGATTCCCCAGGCTCTGGGGCCAACGTCCTGACTTTC. This codes for CASSQDSPGSGANVLTF.

In this sample, this clone turned up once. This sequence joins TRBV9 and TRBJ2-1; D gene ambiguous. Germline V lookup: CDR1 SGDLS, CDR2 YYNGEE. There are 13 residues in the CDR3. Trimming took off 4 bases at V and 8 bases at J, with 13 bases between the two ends. For the CDR3, the DNA is TGTGCCAGCAGCCCCCCCTTGCACCATGAGCAGTTCTTC. Translating it yields CASSPPLHHEQFF.

The chain links TRBV5-1 to TRBJ2-1; unclear D gene. The ends were cut back, 0 bases at V and 3 bases at J, with 10 bases in the middle. This CDR3 is built from 15 residues. Per the germline V gene, CDR1 is SGHRS and CDR2 is YFSETQ. Here the CDR3 DNA reads TGCGCCAGCAGCTTGGAAGATACTTTCTACAATGAGCAGTTCTTC. Translating it yields CASSLEDTFYNEQFF.

The sample holds a few counts of this clone. The chain recombines TRBV10-2 with TRBJ2-2; D not certain. From germline, CDR1 is WSHSY and CDR2 SAAADI. The CDR3 sequence is 17 residues long. Between the trimmed V and J ends, which lost 0 bases and 5 bases, there was a span of 16 bases. CDR3 sequence reads: CASSESGGVGDTGELFF. The CDR3 bases are TGCGCCAGCAGTGAGTCAGGCGGAGTTGGGGATACCGGGGAGCTGTTTTTT.

The gene calls are TRBV7-2 and TRBJ2-7; D unclear. CDR1 is SGHTA and CDR2 is FQGNSA in the germline V gene. V was shortened by 0 bases and J by 7 bases, with 10 bases between the two germline ends. This CDR3 comprises 13 residues. CDR3 DNA sequence: TGTGCCAGCAGCTTAGCCTGGGGAATGGAGCAGTACTTC. Its protein is CASSLAWGMEQYF. Filled out from reference TRBV7-2 and TRBJ2-7, the complete variable domain reads GAGVSQSPSNKVTEKGKDVELRCDPISGHTALYWYRQSLGQGLEFLIYFQGNSAPDKSGLPSDRFSAERTGGSVSTLTIQRTQQEDSAVYLCASSLAWGMEQYFGPGTRLTVT.

On this clone: Other nucleotide sequences in the sample specify the same CDR3. The chain couples TRBV7-9 to TRBJ1-1; D unclear. The CDR3 is made up of 12 amino acids. Germline CDR1 reads SEHNR; CDR2 reads FQNEAQ (reference sequence). The V end was cut by 5 bases, the J end by 4 bases, with 8 bases between. CDR3 amino acids: CASSKPGTEAFF. The CDR3 DNA sequence: TGTGCCAGCAGCAAACCGGGCACTGAAGCTTTCTTT. Full variable domain (rest looked up from reference TRBV7-9 and TRBJ1-1): DTGVSQNPRHKITKRGQNVTFRCDPISEHNRLYWYRQTLGQGPEFLTYFQNEAQLEKSRLLSDRFSAERPKGSFSTLEIQRTEQGDSAMYLCASSKPGTEAFFGQGTRLTVV.

The count of this clone is one. V and J are TRBV23-1 and TRBJ1-2; weak D call: TRBD1 (5 bases). TRBV23-1 is identified as an open reading frame with a role that is uncertain. Trimming left V 7 bases short and J 8 bases short, with 38 bases between. The CDR3 has 20 residues. The CDR3 loop reads CASTAGGGSGSSGGMRGYTF. Written as DNA, the CDR3 is TGCGCCAGCACCGCAGGTGGAGGGTCAGGGTCTTCTGGGGGTATGCGGGGCTACACCTTC.

The chain employs TRBV5-1 and TRBJ1-2; TRBD1 is a possible D gene (5 bases). Germline CDR1 is SGHRS and CDR2 is YFSETQ. V lost 4 bases and J lost 6, with 13 bases in between. The CDR3 totals 13 residues. This CDR3 reads CASSGAGLHGYTF. The CDR3 nucleotides read TGCGCCAGCAGCGGGGCGGGACTTCATGGCTACACCTTC.

The J gene is TRBJ2-7, the V gene TRBV10-1, with 7 positions matching TRBD1. This CDR3 is 14 amino acids long. V was clipped by 4 bases and J by 5 bases; unmatched bases: 8. Germline V gene sequence: CDR1 WNHNN, CDR2 SYGVQD (reference sequence). CDR3 in amino acids: CASSADRAVHEQYF. The CDR3 DNA reads TGCGCCAGCAGTGCCGACAGGGCTGTCCACGAGCAGTACTTC.

The chain is built from TRBV5-4 and TRBJ2-7; the D is unclear. With 0 bases removed from V and 1 base from J, the gap between germline ends came to 8 bases. CDR3 length: 14 amino acids. Germline CDR1 SGHNT, CDR2 YYREEE (reference sequence). The DNA of the CDR3 is TGTGCCAGCAGCTTGGGCAGCAATTCCTACGAGCAGTACTTC. Translating gives CASSLGSNSYEQYF.